Listed here are 8 T cell receptor beta chains from one sample, sequenced in a study of response to subunit inactivated influenza vaccine. One entry per CDR3 protein results from TCRdb running MiXCR on the RT-PCR reads. This repertoire shows about 700,000 distinct CDR3 sequences, over 11% found once; its top ten account for 5.5% to 7%. The material was PBMCs from blood, obtained roughly 15 days before vaccination. Receptor source: a man aged 50 to 60 who received an inactivated influenza vaccine.

The rearrangement uses TRBV4-2 and TRBJ1-6; no clear D gene. This CDR3 region has 18 residues. V lost 4 bases to trimming and J lost 0 bases, with 16 bases between them. Germline V gives CDR1 LGHNA, CDR2 YNFKEQ. The CDR3 region is CASSRPTDASSYNSPLHF. DNA of the CDR3: TGTGCCAGCAGCCGACCAACCGATGCCAGCTCCTATAATTCACCCCTCCACTTT.

The chain couples TRBV30 to TRBJ1-3, with D hard to call. The V end lost 2 bases, the J end lost 0 bases, and 5 bases lay between the germline ends. Germline CDR1 and CDR2: GTSNPN and SVGIG (reference sequence). CDR3 length: 13 residues. As DNA, the CDR3 is TGTGCCTGGAGTTTAAACTCTGGAAACACCATATATTTT. This translates into CAWSLNSGNTIYF.

V gene TRBV7-8 combines with J gene TRBJ2-3, with 7 bases lining up with TRBD2. V trimming: 6 bases; J trimming: 6 bases; junction bases outside the gene matches: 6. Germline CDR1 reads SGHVS; CDR2 reads FQNEAQ. The CDR3 length is 13 residues. The CDR3 DNA reads as TGTGCCAGCAGTGAGGGAGGGCTGGATACGCAGTATTTT. Amino acid sequence: CASSEGGLDTQYF.

In this sample, this clonotype turned up a few times. The gene calls are TRBV3-1 and TRBJ2-7; 7 bases are a match to TRBD2. CDR1 and CDR2 (germline): LGHDT, YNNKEL (reference sequence). Trimming at V came to 1 base and at J to 6 bases, leaving 6 bases not matched to a gene. This CDR3 is 14 amino acids long. The CDR3 loop reads CASSQAGGMGEQYF. The CDR3, as DNA: TGTGCCAGCAGCCAAGCGGGGGGAATGGGCGAGCAGTACTTC.

The V call is TRBV7-9, the J call TRBJ2-1; 9 bases align to TRBD2. Unmatched junction bases numbered 13, after V lost 7 bases and J lost 6 bases. Germline V gives CDR1 SEHNR, CDR2 FQNEAQ (reference sequence). The CDR3 extends over 16 amino acids. CDR3 in amino acids: CASKRAAGGGANEQFF. CDR3 nucleotides: TGTGCCAGCAAACGGGCAGCGGGAGGAGGGGCCAATGAGCAGTTCTTC.

This clonotype was observed a handful of times. J is TRBJ2-4 and V is TRBV12-3 or TRBV12-4; D is perhaps TRBD2 (6 bases). The CDR3 extends over 12 amino acids. The V gene lost 8 bases and the J gene lost 3 bases, with 8 bases spanning the gap. CDR3 in amino acids: CASGGGKNIQYF. Here the CDR3 DNA reads TGTGCCAGCGGGGGAGGCAAAAACATTCAGTACTTC.

J is TRBJ2-3 and V is TRBV20-1; 7 bases map to TRBD2. Germline V CDR1 and CDR2: DFQATT, SNEGSKA (reference sequence). This CDR3 has 15 amino acids. After removal of 2 bases from V and 3 bases from J, the junction contained 8 bases not matched to a gene. For the CDR3, the DNA is TGCAGTGCTAGAACACGAGGCGGGGGAACAGATACGCAGTATTTT. The encoded protein is CSARTRGGGTDTQYF.

This clonotype was counted at least ten times. V gene TRBV29-1 combines with J gene TRBJ2-1, with 7 nucleotides matching TRBD1. The junction had 7 bases not matched to a gene; V was cut back by 8 bases and J by 9 bases. Germline-derived CDR1 and CDR2 are SQVTM and ANQGSEA. This CDR3 has 11 amino acids. This chain's CDR3 is CSTRQGTEQFF. The CDR3 DNA reads as TGCAGCACCAGACAGGGAACTGAGCAGTTCTTC.